These T cell receptor beta chains were read from a single sample in a study of blood T cells in healthy people across ages. One entry per CDR3 protein results from TCRdb running MiXCR on the 5' RACE reads. This sample has about 1.5 million distinct CDR3 sequences, with roughly 45% found just once. The sample was blood. The source is a woman younger than 30 in good health. The CDR3 runs from the conserved cysteine through the conserved F or W. D genes are given only for firm matches. The size entry is marked missing in some rows and otherwise reads once, few, many or a size class.

J	size	V	D	CDR3	DNA
TRBJ2-1	many	TRBV27	.	CASSFPRATYNEQFF	TGTGCCAGCAGTTTCCCCCGGGCCACCTACAATGAGCAGTTCTTC
TRBJ1-4	.	TRBV7-9	.	CASSLGLNEKLFF	TGTGCCAGCAGTTTGGGTCTTAATGAAAAACTGTTTTTT
TRBJ1-5	.	TRBV28	TRBD1	CASSLRDRVGPQHF	TGTGCCAGCAGTTTAAGGGACAGGGTCGGGCCCCAGCATTTT
TRBJ1-1	few	TRBV20-1	.	CSARDLDSYSEAFF	TGCAGTGCTAGAGATCTGGACAGTTACAGTGAAGCTTTCTTT
TRBJ2-1	.	TRBV4-2	.	CASSRTGTLSPNEQFF	TGTGCCAGCAGCCGGACCGGGACTCTAAGTCCCAATGAGCAGTTCTTC
TRBJ2-5	.	TRBV7-9	.	CASSHTEETQYF	TGTGCCAGCAGCCACACTGAGGAGACCCAGTACTTC
TRBJ2-1	once	TRBV3-1	.	CASSQDLPHNEQFF	TGTGCCAGCAGCCAAGACTTACCCCACAATGAGCAGTTCTTC
TRBJ1-1	.	TRBV29-1	.	CTTRLNTEAFF	TGCACCACGCGGCTGAACACTGAAGCTTTCTTT
TRBJ2-3	.	TRBV7-2	TRBD1	CASSPGVRGRTSDLNTQYF	TGTGCCAGCAGCCCCGGAGTTAGGGGGCGAACGTCAGATCTTAATACGCAGTATTTT
TRBJ2-3	few	TRBV7-9	.	CASSSSWGSTDTQYF	TGTGCCAGCAGCTCATCGTGGGGAAGCACAGATACGCAGTATTTT
TRBJ1-2	.	TRBV20-1	TRBD1	CSARVRQGGYGYTF	TGCAGTGCTAGGGTTCGACAGGGAGGGTATGGCTACACCTTC
TRBJ1-1	.	TRBV29-1	.	CSVQRGTEAFF	TGCAGCGTTCAACGGGGGACCGAAGCTTTCTTT
TRBJ1-4	.	TRBV27	TRBD1	CASSLRQGTASYEKLFF	TGTGCCAGCAGTTTACGACAGGGGACTGCTTCATATGAAAAACTGTTTTTT
TRBJ2-5	.	TRBV20-1	.	CSARDLSRQETQYF	TGCAGTGCTAGAGACCTCTCCAGGCAAGAGACCCAGTACTTC